The subject of this entry is one TCR beta chain. Its recognized antigen is unknown. The sample holds no much larger clone one base away, and base qualities are not on file. This specimen belongs to a study of OX40 agonist ivuxolimab in advanced cancers. General notes on the study: Ivuxolimab was an agonistic, fully human IgG2 monoclonal antibody directed against OX40 (CD134), a costimulatory receptor. Prior anti-PD-1, anti-PD-L1 or anti-CTLA-4 therapy was permitted, and checkpoint inhibitors had been received by less than 45% of dose-escalation patients. In the dose-escalation cohort, roughly four fifths of patients were male, and the mean age was approximately 55 years, with a range of 23 to 79. Intravenous ivuxolimab was administered to patients every 2 weeks at six dose levels: 0.01, 0.1, 0.3, 1.5, 3 and 10 mg/kg. Partial responses occurred in three dose-escalation patients, of whom one had hepatocellular carcinoma and two had cutaneous melanoma. The paper describes the monotherapy dose-escalation part (N = 52 patients) of the phase I trial of ivuxolimab. Of the approximately 54 dose-escalation patients, hepatocellular carcinoma was present in approximately 20, melanoma in approximately 15, renal cell carcinoma in 9 and head and neck cancer in 9. The point of sequencing TCRbeta in the periphery was to test whether ivuxolimab changed TCR sequence diversity and drove clonal T-cell expansion.

The trial excluded patients who had a history of autoimmune disease or who were on systemic immunosuppression. Peripheral blood for TCR sequencing was collected from all dose cohorts at baseline, on cycle 4 day 1, and on cycle 7 day 1. The samples were taken from a phase I, first-in-human, multicenter, open-label dose-escalation trial of ivuxolimab. Adults with locally advanced or metastatic melanoma, renal cell, hepatocellular, or head and neck squamous cell carcinoma were enrolled in the trial. Before TCR sequencing, CD4+ and CD8+ T cells were separately sorted from peripheral blood. For sequencing of the TCRbeta CDR3 region, genomic DNA was extracted from the sorted cells. The immunoSEQ Assay was used to sequence the TCRbeta CDR3 regions. TCRdb carries this immuneACCESS record with in-frame sequences only. Its versions omit some clonotypes, under half of them owing to an unresolved V gene in the studies checked, with the rest unexplained. The sample has roughly 80,000 clones on record, about nine tenths of them singletons. 0.32% of the sample comes from the top ten.

The germline V gene encodes CDR1 SGDLS and CDR2 YYNGEE. The cysteine opens and the phenylalanine closes a CDR3 of 13 amino acids. Only the CDR3 portion is preserved as DNA: 39 bases, with reading frame beginning at the first base. V and J lose 0 bases and 9 bases, and a span of 10 bases separates them. Overall results and qualifications from the work: Which antigens the clonally expanded peripheral T cells were specific for was not determined. At doses of 0.1 to 3.0 mg/kg, clonal expansion of both CD4+ and CD8+ blood T cells was observed from baseline to week 6. After ivuxolimab, CD8+ T cells had more expanded clones than CD4+ T cells on average. Partial responders in the 0.1-3.0 mg/kg groups had among the lowest normalized peripheral clonal expansion, especially among CD8+ T cells. Low levels of normalized T-cell clonal expansion were also seen in some patients who did not respond.

The chain is encoded by TRBV9 joined to TRBJ2-1; there is no confident call for the D gene. The sequence derives from an adult with an advanced solid tumor such as melanoma, head and neck, liver or kidney cancer. This material consisted of CD4+ or CD8+ T cells sorted from blood, taken in a trial of the OX40 agonist ivuxolimab. In nucleotides, the sequence is TGTGCCAGCAGCGTAGAAGTGGTGGGTGAGCAGTTCTTC. Its translation reads: CASSVEVVGEQFF.